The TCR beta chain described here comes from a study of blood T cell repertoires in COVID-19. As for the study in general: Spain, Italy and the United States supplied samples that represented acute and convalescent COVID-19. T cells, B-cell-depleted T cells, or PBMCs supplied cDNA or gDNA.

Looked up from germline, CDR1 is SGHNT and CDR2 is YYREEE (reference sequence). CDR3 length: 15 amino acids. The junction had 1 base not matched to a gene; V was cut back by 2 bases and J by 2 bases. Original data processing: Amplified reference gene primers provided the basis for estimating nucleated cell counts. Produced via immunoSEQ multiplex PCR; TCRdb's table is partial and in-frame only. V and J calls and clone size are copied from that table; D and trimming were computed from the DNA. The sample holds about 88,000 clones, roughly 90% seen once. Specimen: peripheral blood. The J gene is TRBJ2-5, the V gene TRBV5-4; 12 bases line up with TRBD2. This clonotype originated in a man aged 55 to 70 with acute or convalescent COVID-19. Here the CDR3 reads CASSFGLAGQETQYF. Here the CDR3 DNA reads TGTGCCAGCAGCTTCGGACTAGCGGGACAAGAGACCCAGTACTTC.